Here is one T cell receptor beta chain with its context. Its antigen is unidentified. This table comes from immunoSEQ multiplex PCR, and its TCRdb copy is limited to in-frame clones, with some not included. The sample lists approximately 1,000,000 clones, 75% to 80% occurring once. The CDR3 totals 13 residues. The V end lost 4 bases, the J end lost 8 bases, and 17 bases lay between the germline ends. The germline V gene has CDR1 SQVTM and CDR2 ANQGSEA. The data belong to a study of shared clonotypes between healthy human individuals. Overall study: Donors had three CD4 naive, three CD4 memory, two CD8 naive and one CD8 memory plate apiece. Whole-study findings and limits: Sequencing of the sorted subsets was shown by rarefaction to be incomplete despite large depth.

Sequenced material: memory CD4+ T cells from PBMCs. Subset given: CD45RA-negative fraction. This clonotype was sampled from a young man in good health. Some clones in this sample may be carry-over from other donors' samples. The chain employs TRBV29-1 and TRBJ1-2; D not certain. The CDR3 is CSVAIGSASGYTF. In DNA, the CDR3 is TGCAGCGTTGCTATCGGCTCGGCCAGCGGCTACACCTTC.